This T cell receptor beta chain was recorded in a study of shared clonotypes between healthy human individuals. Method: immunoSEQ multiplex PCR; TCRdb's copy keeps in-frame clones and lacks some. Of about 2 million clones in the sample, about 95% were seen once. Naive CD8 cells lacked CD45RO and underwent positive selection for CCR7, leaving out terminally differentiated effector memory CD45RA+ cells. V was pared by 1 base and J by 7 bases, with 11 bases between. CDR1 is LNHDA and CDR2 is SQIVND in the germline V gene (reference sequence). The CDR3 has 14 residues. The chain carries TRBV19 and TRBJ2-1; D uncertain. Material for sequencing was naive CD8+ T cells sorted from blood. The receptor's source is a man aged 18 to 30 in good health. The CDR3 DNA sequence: TGTGCCAGTAGTATAGTCGGCACGATAAATGAGCAGTTCTTC. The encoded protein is CASSIVGTINEQFF.